The 21 T cell receptor beta chains below all came from one sample that was sequenced in a study of OX40 agonist ivuxolimab in advanced cancers. Profiling relied on immunoSEQ multiplex PCR, and the TCRdb table lists in-frame clones only, not all of them. This table holds some 16,000 clones, over 60% found once. The source was CD4+ or CD8+ T cells sorted from blood, collected in a trial of the OX40 agonist ivuxolimab. These receptors originate from an adult with an advanced solid tumor such as melanoma, head and neck, liver or kidney cancer.

This chain uses TRBV7-8 with TRBJ2-1; D ambiguous. CDR3 length: 15 amino acids. In germline, CDR1 is SGHVS, CDR2 FQNEAQ. V was pared by 1 base and J by 9 bases, with 16 bases between. CDR3 DNA: TGTGCCAGCAGCTTAGTTGGAGTGGGGTCGGCTGAGCAGTTCTTC. This sequence encodes CASSLVGVGSAEQFF.

The chain has TRBV7-9 and TRBJ2-7; D ambiguous. Germline V lookup: CDR1 SEHNR, CDR2 FQNEAQ (reference sequence). Trimming stripped 3 bases from V and 5 bases from J, with 8 bases between. The CDR3 consists of 12 residues. The CDR3: CASSFGPDEQYF. Written as DNA, the CDR3 is TGTGCCAGCAGCTTCGGACCGGACGAGCAGTACTTC.

The chain combines TRBV9 with TRBJ2-7; D might be TRBD1 or TRBD2, each matching 5 bases. The germline V and J ends were trimmed by 0 bases and 2 bases, with 9 bases remaining between them. CDR1 is SGDLS and CDR2 is YYNGEE in the germline V gene. This CDR3 has 14 residues. Here the CDR3 reads CASSVGLGAYEQYF. The CDR3 nucleotides are TGTGCCAGCAGCGTAGGATTGGGGGCCTACGAGCAGTACTTC.

This clone was recorded only once. Other DNA sequences in the sample encode the same CDR3. The chain links TRBV27 to TRBJ2-7, with D perhaps given as TRBD1 or TRBD2 (5 bases each). Trimming shortened V by 2 bases and J by 0 bases, and 8 bases separated the two germline ends. The CDR3 contains 14 residues. Germline-derived CDR1 and CDR2 are MNHEY and SMNVEV (reference sequence). DNA for the CDR3: TGTGCCAGCAGTTTAGACGGGACCTCCTACGAGCAGTACTTC. Amino acids: CASSLDGTSYEQYF.

Here the CDR3 reads CASSKAWTGGQYF. In DNA form, the CDR3 reads TGTGCCAGCAGCAAGGCCTGGACAGGCGGGCAGTACTTC. V is TRBV21-1 and J is TRBJ2-7; the table's D call, TRBD1, was not checked against the DNA. TRBV21-1 is tagged as a pseudogene. The CDR3 runs 13 residues.

The genes are TRBV4-3 and TRBJ2-7; TRBD1 might be the D (6 bases). Per germline, CDR1 LGHNA and CDR2 YSLEER. The CDR3 totals 17 residues. Trimming stripped 0 bases from V and 0 bases from J, with 15 bases between. This chain's CDR3 is CASSQDRTAGSSYEQYF. Here the CDR3 DNA reads TGCGCCAGCAGCCAAGATAGGACAGCTGGAAGCTCCTACGAGCAGTACTTC.

The rearrangement uses TRBV11-2 and TRBJ1-1, with 7 bases aligning to TRBD1. J was trimmed by 4 bases and V by 5 bases; bases with no gene match: 7. Germline loops: CDR1 SGHAT, CDR2 FQNNGV. This CDR3 is built from 14 residues. The CDR3 region is CASSGSGGGTEAFF. The DNA of the CDR3 is TGTGCCAGCAGCGGATCAGGGGGAGGCACTGAAGCTTTCTTT. Complete variable domain (other parts from reference TRBV11-2 and TRBJ1-1): EAGVAQSPRYKIIEKRQSVAFWCNPISGHATLYWYQQILGQGPKLLIQFQNNGVVDDSQLPKDRFSAERLKGVDSTLKIQPAKLEDSAVYLCASSGSGGGTEAFFGQGTRLTVV.

J is TRBJ2-7 and V is TRBV19; D is unresolved. The V end lost 2 bases, the J end lost 3 bases, and 8 bases lay between the germline ends. The CDR3 runs 13 residues. The germline gives CDR1 LNHDA, CDR2 SQIVND (reference sequence). CDR3 DNA: TGTGCCAGTAGTATACAGTCCCACTACGAGCAGTACTTC. Residues: CASSIQSHYEQYF.

The chain links TRBV4-1 to TRBJ2-1; 9 positions match TRBD1. Trimming at V came to 3 bases and at J to 9 bases, leaving 6 bases not matched to a gene. Per the germline V gene, CDR1 is MGHRA and CDR2 is YSYEKL. The CDR3 covers 14 residues. CDR3: CASSQGDRVGEQFF. In DNA form, the CDR3 reads TGCGCCAGCAGCCAGGGGGACAGGGTTGGTGAGCAGTTCTTC.

The chain employs TRBV10-3 and TRBJ1-3, with TRBD1 identical over 8 bases. Germline values: CDR1 ENHRY, CDR2 SYGVKD. V shed 4 bases, J shed 8 bases, and the junction held 25 bases outside the gene matches. The CDR3 loop spans 20 amino acids. The CDR3 DNA is TGTGCCATCAGTGCGGGTTCCGAGACAGGGGTCTGTTTGGTTAGATACACCATATATTTT. It yields the protein CAISAGSETGVCLVRYTIYF.

The rearrangement links TRBV5-1 to TRBJ1-2; 9 bases align to TRBD1. The CDR3 contains 16 residues. Per germline, CDR1 SGHRS and CDR2 YFSETQ. V lost 3 bases to trimming and J lost 2 bases; unmatched junction nucleotides: 8. As DNA, the CDR3 is TGCGCCAGCAGCTGGGCCCCGGGACAGGGAAACTATGGCTACACCTTC. The encoded protein is CASSWAPGQGNYGYTF.

This chain joins TRBV11-3 and TRBJ1-1, with D possibly TRBD1 on 6 matching bases. The germline gives CDR1 SGHNT, CDR2 YENEEA. The CDR3 consists of 17 residues. The ends were cut back, 2 bases at V and 1 base at J, with 17 bases in the middle. The CDR3 loop is CASSLPSMIRGNTEAFF. The CDR3 DNA reads as TGTGCCAGCAGCTTACCTTCTATGATCAGGGGGAACACTGAAGCTTTCTTT.

The chain combines TRBV7-2 with TRBJ2-5, with D tentatively TRBD2 (7 bases). Gene TRBJ2-7 matches the end of the DNA better, so the J call may be wrong. Germline loops: CDR1 SGHTA, CDR2 FQGNSA. The CDR3 runs 15 residues. The CDR3 region is CASSLTGGLSYEQYF. The CDR3 nucleotides are TGTGCCAGCAGCTTAACGGGGGGCCTTTCCTACGAGCAGTACTTC.

This clone was recorded a few times. This chain links TRBV7-9 with TRBJ2-1; 7 bases agree with TRBD2. Per the germline V gene, CDR1 is SEHNR and CDR2 is FQNEAQ (reference sequence). Unmatched junction bases numbered 8, after V lost 1 base and J lost 8 bases. This CDR3 is 15 amino acids long. The CDR3 spells CASSLVAGVRDEQFF. The CDR3 region has the DNA TGTGCCAGCAGCTTAGTGGCGGGGGTTAGAGATGAGCAGTTCTTC.

J is TRBJ2-1 and V is TRBV28; 10 positions agree with TRBD2. This CDR3 spans 16 amino acids. Trimming cost V 3 bases and J 9 bases; bases outside gene matches: 11. Germline CDR1 is MDHEN and CDR2 is SYDVKM. CDR3 protein: CASSFRSASGRSEQFF. In DNA form, the CDR3 reads TGTGCCAGCAGTTTCCGTTCGGCTAGCGGGAGAAGTGAGCAGTTCTTC.

This chain connects TRBV4-2 to TRBJ2-3, with D uncertain. From germline, CDR1 is LGHNA and CDR2 YNFKEQ. V was clipped by 1 base and J by 4 bases, with 6 bases between them. There are 13 residues in the CDR3. The CDR3 nucleotides are TGTGCCAGCAGCCAAGGCTCCTCAGATACGCAGTATTTT. It translates to CASSQGSSDTQYF.

The count of this clone is one. The CDR3: CSVEDRGHEQYF. CDR3 nucleotides: TGCAGCGTTGAAGACAGGGGCCACGAGCAGTACTTC. The chain joins TRBV29-1 to TRBJ2-7, with TRBD1 as a possible D gene (6 bases). Germline CDR1 SQVTM, CDR2 ANQGSEA. CDR3 length equals 12 residues. The V gene lost 0 bases and the J gene lost 5 bases, with 8 bases spanning the gap.

The V and J genes are TRBV28 and TRBJ2-5; D is possibly TRBD1 (7 bases). The V end lost 6 bases, the J end lost 4 bases, and 12 bases lay between the germline ends. Germline CDR1 MDHEN, CDR2 SYDVKM. The CDR3 is made up of 13 amino acids. The CDR3 sequence: CASRGQGGETQYF. The CDR3 DNA reads TGTGCCAGCAGGGGTCAGGGGGGAGAGACCCAGTACTTC.

The sample holds a few counts of this clone. The J gene is TRBJ1-1, the V gene TRBV27, with D tentatively TRBD1 (6 bases). Trimming left V 8 bases short and J 1 base short, with 11 bases between. Germline V gene data show CDR1 as MNHEY and CDR2 as SMNVEV (reference sequence). The CDR3 runs 13 residues. CDR3 sequence: CASLGGSNTEAFF. The CDR3, as DNA: TGTGCCAGCCTAGGGGGTTCGAACACTGAAGCTTTCTTT.

V usage is TRBV5-6 and J usage is TRBJ2-1; 8 bases match TRBD2. CDR1 SGHDT and CDR2 YYEEEE come from the germline V gene. CDR3 length equals 15 residues. Trimming at V came to 2 bases and at J to 5 bases, leaving 6 bases not matched to a gene. CDR3 in amino acids: CASSFGGAVHNEQFF. CDR3 nucleotides: TGTGCCAGCAGCTTCGGGGGGGCCGTTCACAATGAGCAGTTCTTC.

The V gene is TRBV11-2, the J gene TRBJ2-7; D might be TRBD2 (6 bases). The V and J ends lost 2 bases and 2 bases respectively, with 10 bases between them. Germline-derived CDR1 and CDR2 are SGHAT and FQNNGV. This CDR3 contains 14 residues. The CDR3 sequence is CASSLRDLTYEQYF. The CDR3 DNA reads as TGTGCCAGCAGCTTAAGGGACTTAACCTACGAGCAGTACTTC.